This T cell receptor beta chain was recovered during a study of blood T cells in healthy people across ages. Study details: About one barcoded beta molecule per two T cells was the capture yield of template switching. Study-level results: Older individuals had lower TCR beta diversity per million T cells (the decline was roughly linear).

Through a sample-barcoded 5' primer and a J-beta primer mix, a second PCR was run for roughly 7 to 12 cycles. TCRdb used MiXCR to reprocess the 5' RACE reads, holding one entry per CDR3 protein. The sample yields around 2 million distinct CDR3 sequences, approximately 40% seen once. Turning to this clonotype: Its antigen is unidentified.

The sequenced sample was blood. The sequence came from a human donor in good health.

The CDR3, as DNA: TGCAGCGTGACAGGGGGCAACTACGAGCAGTACTTC. Protein sequence: CSVTGGNYEQYF. The V call is TRBV29-1, the J call TRBJ2-7, with TRBD1 matching 10 bases. The V gene end was trimmed by 6 bases and the J gene end by 3 bases; junction bases not matched to a gene: 2. CDR3 size: 12 residues. Per the germline V gene, CDR1 is SQVTM and CDR2 is ANQGSEA.